The 10 T cell receptor beta chains below were found in one sample sequenced in a study of T cell responses to AZD1222 COVID-19 vaccine. Measured with immunoSEQ multiplex PCR; TCRdb has only the in-frame clones, and not every one. The data contain some 170,000 clones, around nine tenths of them singletons. Sequencing was performed on peripheral blood, taken 28 days after the second AZD1222 dose. These receptors originate from an adult who received the AZD1222 COVID-19 vaccine.

This clone has just one count. The rearrangement links TRBV14 to TRBJ1-6, with D unresolved. The CDR3 loop spans 16 amino acids. V was trimmed by 2 bases and J by 8 bases, leaving 16 bases between them. Germline assignment: CDR1 SGHDN and CDR2 FVKESK. The CDR3 sequence: CASSQFGAVGDSPLHF. DNA for the CDR3: TGTGCCAGCAGCCAATTCGGTGCGGTGGGTGATTCACCCCTCCACTTT. The full variable domain, in which reference TRBV14 and TRBJ1-6 provide the parts outside the CDR3, is EAGVTQFPSHSVIEKGQTVTLRCDPISGHDNLYWYRRVMGKEIKFLLHFVKESKQDESGMPNNRFLAERTGGTYSTLKVQPAELEDSGVYFCASSQFGAVGDSPLHFGNGTRLTVT.

The chain combines TRBV15 with TRBJ2-7; 12 bases align to TRBD1. From germline, CDR1 is LNHNV and CDR2 YYDKDF (reference sequence). The CDR3 has 17 amino acids. Trimming removed 4 bases from V and 2 bases from J; junction bases left unmatched: 9. The CDR3 region has the DNA TGTGCCACCAGCATCGGGGGACAGGGGGCCCTACCCTACGAGCAGTACTTC. This encodes CATSIGGQGALPYEQYF.

This clone is a singleton in its sample. The J gene is TRBJ1-1, the V gene TRBV11-3, with D unclear. Germline-derived CDR1 and CDR2 are SGHNT and YENEEA. The CDR3 has 15 amino acids. The V end lost 0 bases, the J end lost 4 bases, and 12 bases lay between the germline ends. The CDR3 protein is CASSLDSGKATEAFF. DNA of the CDR3: TGTGCCAGCAGCTTAGATTCCGGCAAGGCCACTGAAGCTTTCTTT.

In this sample, this clone turned up a few times. The chain uses TRBV19 and TRBJ2-3, with D uncertain. Germline-derived CDR1 and CDR2 are LNHDA and SQIVND (reference sequence). Trimming left V 7 bases short and J 9 bases short, with 20 bases between. This CDR3 is 14 amino acids long. CDR3 region: CASNTAGLGFTQYF. The DNA of the CDR3 is TGTGCCAGTAATACGGCCGGGTTGGGGTTCACGCAGTATTTT.

The J gene is TRBJ1-5, the V gene TRBV7-9; perhaps TRBD1 as D (5 bases). Per the germline V gene, CDR1 is SEHNR and CDR2 is FQNEAQ (reference sequence). The CDR3 covers 16 residues. Trimming removed 2 bases at V and 2 bases at J, with 13 bases between. The CDR3 region has the DNA TGTGCCAGCAGCTTAAGTCAGGGTTCGGGCAATCAGCCCCAGCATTTT. Translating it yields CASSLSQGSGNQPQHF. The complete variable domain, with remaining parts taken from reference TRBV7-9 and TRBJ1-5, reads DTGVSQNPRHKITKRGQNVTFRCDPISEHNRLYWYRQTLGQGPEFLTYFQNEAQLEKSRLLSDRFSAERPKGSFSTLEIQRTEQGDSAMYLCASSLSQGSGNQPQHFGDGTRLSIL.

This chain uses TRBV29-1 with TRBJ1-1; D is possibly TRBD1 (5 bases). The CDR3 is 13 amino acids. CDR1 is SQVTM and CDR2 is ANQGSEA in the germline V gene. Between the trimmed V and J ends, which lost 8 bases and 4 bases, there was a span of 17 bases. CDR3 coding DNA: TGCAGCACTTGGGGCCAGGGTGGCACTGAAGCTTTCTTT. Its protein is CSTWGQGGTEAFF.

This chain joins TRBV7-9 and TRBJ2-1, with 11 bases matching TRBD2. Germline loops: CDR1 SEHNR, CDR2 FQNEAQ (reference sequence). After removal of 7 bases from V and 2 bases from J, the junction contained 10 bases not matched to a gene. The CDR3 totals 17 residues. The CDR3: CASNKGLAETPYNEQFF. The DNA of the CDR3 is TGTGCCAGCAATAAGGGACTAGCGGAGACCCCCTACAATGAGCAGTTCTTC. The whole variable domain, remainder taken from reference TRBV7-9 and TRBJ2-1, is DTGVSQNPRHKITKRGQNVTFRCDPISEHNRLYWYRQTLGQGPEFLTYFQNEAQLEKSRLLSDRFSAERPKGSFSTLEIQRTEQGDSAMYLCASNKGLAETPYNEQFFGPGTRLTVL.

The chain has TRBV3-1 (or the pseudogene TRBV3-2) and TRBJ1-1; D may be TRBD1 (5 bases). CDR1 is LGHDT and CDR2 is YNNKEL in the germline V gene (reference sequence). Between the trimmed V and J ends, which lost 1 base and 5 bases, there was a span of 8 bases. The CDR3 contains 13 residues. As DNA, the CDR3 is TGTGCCAGCAGCCAAGTGGGGGAGACTGAAGCTTTCTTT. Its translation: CASSQVGETEAFF.

The rearrangement joins TRBV7-9 to TRBJ1-2; unclear D gene. Trimming removed 3 bases from V and 8 bases from J, with 10 bases in between. Looked up from germline, CDR1 is SEHNR and CDR2 is FQNEAQ (reference sequence). The CDR3 has 12 residues. CDR3: CASSFEVQGYTF. The DNA of the CDR3 is TGTGCCAGCAGCTTTGAGGTCCAGGGCTACACCTTC.

The gene calls are TRBV4-1 and TRBJ1-4, with D perhaps matching TRBD1 (5 bases). Trimming shortened V by 3 bases and J by 8 bases, and 10 bases separated the two germline ends. Germline V gene sequence: CDR1 MGHRA, CDR2 YSYEKL. CDR3 length: 13 amino acids. The CDR3 spells CASSQLRQEKLFF. CDR3 bases: TGCGCCAGCAGCCAGCTCCGACAGGAAAAACTGTTTTTT.